This TCR beta chain was identified during a study of blood T cell repertoires in COVID-19. Methods used by the authors: Estimation of nucleated cell counts was performed using reference gene primer amplification. Only in-frame clones appear in the TCRdb table, and some are missing; sequencing was by immunoSEQ multiplex PCR. From that table come the V and J calls and clone size; the DNA was used to work out D and trimming. Among about 200,000 clones, approximately 84% were seen once, and the ten largest hold less than 5.5%. Germline-derived CDR1 and CDR2 are LGHNA and YSLEER. CDR3 length equals 13 residues. V lost 3 bases and J 3 bases, leaving 9 bases between the germline ends.

The sequencing input was peripheral blood. The origin of this receptor is a woman aged 80 or over with acute or convalescent COVID-19. This chain links TRBV4-3 with TRBJ2-7; no clear D gene. The CDR3 nucleotides read TGCGCCAGCAGCCATCGGGTCAACTACGAGCAGTACTTC. Protein product: CASSHRVNYEQYF.